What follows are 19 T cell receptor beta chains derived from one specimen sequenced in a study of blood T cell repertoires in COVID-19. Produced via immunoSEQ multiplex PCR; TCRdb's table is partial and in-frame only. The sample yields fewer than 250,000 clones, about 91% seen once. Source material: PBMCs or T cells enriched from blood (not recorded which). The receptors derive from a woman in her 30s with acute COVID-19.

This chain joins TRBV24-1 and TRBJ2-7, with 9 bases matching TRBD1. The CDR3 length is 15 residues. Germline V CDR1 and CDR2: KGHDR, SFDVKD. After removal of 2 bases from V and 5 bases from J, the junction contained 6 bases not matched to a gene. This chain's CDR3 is CATSDSGQGKDEQYF. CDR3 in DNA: TGTGCCACCAGTGATTCGGGACAGGGTAAGGACGAGCAGTACTTC.

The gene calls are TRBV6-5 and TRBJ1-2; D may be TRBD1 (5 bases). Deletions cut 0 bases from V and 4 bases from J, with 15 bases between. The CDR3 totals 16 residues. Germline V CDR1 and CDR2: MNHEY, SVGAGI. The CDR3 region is CASSYSGGQGLYGYTF. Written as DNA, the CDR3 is TGTGCCAGCAGTTACTCGGGGGGTCAGGGACTCTATGGCTACACCTTC.

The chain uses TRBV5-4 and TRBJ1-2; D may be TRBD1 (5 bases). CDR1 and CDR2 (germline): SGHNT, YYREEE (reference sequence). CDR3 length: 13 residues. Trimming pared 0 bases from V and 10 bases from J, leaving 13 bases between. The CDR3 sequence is CASSLERGSDYTF. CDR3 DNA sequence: TGTGCCAGCAGCTTGGAAAGGGGATCGGACTACACCTTC.

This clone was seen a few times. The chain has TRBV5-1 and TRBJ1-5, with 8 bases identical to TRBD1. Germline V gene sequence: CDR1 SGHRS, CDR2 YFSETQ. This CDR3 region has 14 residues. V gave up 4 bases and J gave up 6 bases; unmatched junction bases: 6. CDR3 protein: CASSPGQGGQPQHF. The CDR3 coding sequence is TGCGCCAGCAGCCCCGGACAGGGAGGTCAGCCCCAGCATTTT.

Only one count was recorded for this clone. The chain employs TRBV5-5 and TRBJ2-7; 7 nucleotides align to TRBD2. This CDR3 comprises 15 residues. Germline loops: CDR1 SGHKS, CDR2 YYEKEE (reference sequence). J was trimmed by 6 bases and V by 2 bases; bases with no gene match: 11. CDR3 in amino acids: CASSFTTSAPSEQYF. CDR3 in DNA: TGTGCCAGCAGCTTTACCACTAGCGCCCCCTCCGAGCAGTACTTC.

The CDR3, as DNA: TGTGCCAGCAAGGTCGAACAGGGCGACACTGAAGCTTTCTTT. This gives the protein CASKVEQGDTEAFF. The chain has TRBV2 and TRBJ1-1; a weak D match, TRBD1 (6 bases). This CDR3 has 14 residues. The germline V gene has CDR1 SNHLY and CDR2 FYNNEI. V lost 7 bases, J lost 3 bases, and 15 bases lay in between.

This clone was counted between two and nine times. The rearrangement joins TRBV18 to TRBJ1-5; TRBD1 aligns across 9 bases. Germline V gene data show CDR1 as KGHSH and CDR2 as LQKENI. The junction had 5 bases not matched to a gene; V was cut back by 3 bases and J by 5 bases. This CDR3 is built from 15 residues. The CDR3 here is CASSPPDRGDQPQHF. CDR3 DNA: TGTGCCAGCTCACCCCCCGACAGGGGGGATCAGCCCCAGCATTTT.

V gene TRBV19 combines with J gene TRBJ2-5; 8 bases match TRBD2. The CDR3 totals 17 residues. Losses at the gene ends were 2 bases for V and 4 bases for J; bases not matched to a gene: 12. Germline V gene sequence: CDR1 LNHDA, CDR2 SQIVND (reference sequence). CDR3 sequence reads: CASSITHGGGLRETQYF. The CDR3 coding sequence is TGTGCCAGTAGTATAACCCACGGCGGGGGGCTGAGAGAGACCCAGTACTTC.

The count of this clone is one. In nucleotides, the CDR3 is TGTGCCAGCAGCCCCTCTAGCGGGGGATCAACAGATACGCAGTATTTT. It codes for CASSPSSGGSTDTQYF. The chain carries TRBV9 and TRBJ2-3, with TRBD2 matching over 10 bases. Germline CDR1 and CDR2: SGDLS and YYNGEE. There are 16 residues in the CDR3. J was trimmed by 3 bases and V by 4 bases; bases with no gene match: 8.

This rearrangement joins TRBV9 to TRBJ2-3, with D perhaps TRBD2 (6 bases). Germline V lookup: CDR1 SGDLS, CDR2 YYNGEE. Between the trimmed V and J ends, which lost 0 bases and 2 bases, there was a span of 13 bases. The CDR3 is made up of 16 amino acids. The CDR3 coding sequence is TGTGCCAGCAGCGTAGATGGCGGGGCCCTCACAGATACGCAGTATTTT. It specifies CASSVDGGALTDTQYF. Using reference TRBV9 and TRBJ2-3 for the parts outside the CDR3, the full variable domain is DSGVTQTPKHLITATGQRVTLRCSPRSGDLSVYWYQQSLDQGLQFLIQYYNGEERAKGNILERFSAQQFPDLHSELNLSSLELGDSALYFCASSVDGGALTDTQYFGPGTRLTVL.

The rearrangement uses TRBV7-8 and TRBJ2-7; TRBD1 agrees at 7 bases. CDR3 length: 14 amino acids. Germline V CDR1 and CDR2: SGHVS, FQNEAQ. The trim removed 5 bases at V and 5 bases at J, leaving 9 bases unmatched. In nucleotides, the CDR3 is TGTGCCAGCAGCCACCGAACAGGGGACCACGAGCAGTACTTC. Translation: CASSHRTGDHEQYF.

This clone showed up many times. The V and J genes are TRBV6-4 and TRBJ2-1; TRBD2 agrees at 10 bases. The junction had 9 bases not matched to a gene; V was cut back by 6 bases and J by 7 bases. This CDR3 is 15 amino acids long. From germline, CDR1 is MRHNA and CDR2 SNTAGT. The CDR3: CASSESGGAGNEQFF. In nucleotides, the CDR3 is TGTGCCAGCAGCGAAAGCGGGGGGGCAGGAAATGAGCAGTTCTTC.

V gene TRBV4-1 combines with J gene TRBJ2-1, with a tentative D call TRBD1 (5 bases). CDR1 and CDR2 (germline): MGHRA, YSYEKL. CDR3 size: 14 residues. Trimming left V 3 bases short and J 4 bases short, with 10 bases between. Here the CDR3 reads CASSHQGGYNEQFF. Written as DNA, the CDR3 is TGCGCCAGCAGCCATCAGGGTGGTTACAATGAGCAGTTCTTC.

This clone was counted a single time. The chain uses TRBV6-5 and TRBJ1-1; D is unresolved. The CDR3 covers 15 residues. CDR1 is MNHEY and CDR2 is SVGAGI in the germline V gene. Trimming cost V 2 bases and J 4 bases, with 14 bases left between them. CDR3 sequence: CASSYQSPGSTEAFF. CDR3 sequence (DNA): TGTGCCAGCAGTTACCAGTCCCCGGGATCCACTGAAGCTTTCTTT.

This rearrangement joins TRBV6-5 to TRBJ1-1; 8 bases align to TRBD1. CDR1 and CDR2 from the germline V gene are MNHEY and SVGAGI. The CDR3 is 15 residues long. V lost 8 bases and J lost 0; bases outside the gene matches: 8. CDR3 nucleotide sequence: TGTGCCAGCCCTGACAGGGGCCGAATGAACACTGAAGCTTTCTTT. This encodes CASPDRGRMNTEAFF.

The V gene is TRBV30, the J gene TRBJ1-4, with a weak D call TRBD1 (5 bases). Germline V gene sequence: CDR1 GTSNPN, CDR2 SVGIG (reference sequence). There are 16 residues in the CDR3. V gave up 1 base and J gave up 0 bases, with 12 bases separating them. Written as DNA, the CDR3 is TGTGCCTGGAGTGACCCGGGGGGAACAACTAATGAAAAACTGTTTTTT. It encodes CAWSDPGGTTNEKLFF.

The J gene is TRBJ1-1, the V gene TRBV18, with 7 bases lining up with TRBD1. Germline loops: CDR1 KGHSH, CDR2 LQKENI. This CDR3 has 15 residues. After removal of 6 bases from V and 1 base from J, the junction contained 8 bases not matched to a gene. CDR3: CASSLHRGQNTEAFF. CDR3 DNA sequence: TGTGCCAGCTCCCTCCACAGGGGTCAGAACACTGAAGCTTTCTTT.

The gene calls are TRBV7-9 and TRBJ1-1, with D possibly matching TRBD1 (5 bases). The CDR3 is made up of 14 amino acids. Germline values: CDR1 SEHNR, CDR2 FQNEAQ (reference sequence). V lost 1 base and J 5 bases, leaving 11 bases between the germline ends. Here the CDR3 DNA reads TGTGCCAGCAGCTTAGTGGGGGAGGGGACTGAAGCTTTCTTT. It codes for CASSLVGEGTEAFF.

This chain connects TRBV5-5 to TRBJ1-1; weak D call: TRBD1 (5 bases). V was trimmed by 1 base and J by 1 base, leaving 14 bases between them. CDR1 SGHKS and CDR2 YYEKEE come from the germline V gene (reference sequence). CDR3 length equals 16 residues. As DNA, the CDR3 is TGTGCCAGCAGCTTGACACGTGACAGCCGGAACACTGAAGCTTTCTTT. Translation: CASSLTRDSRNTEAFF. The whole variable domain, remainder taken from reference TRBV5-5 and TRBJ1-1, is DAGVTQSPTHLIKTRGQQVTLRCSPISGHKSVSWYQQVLGQGPQFIFQYYEKEERGRGNFPDRFSARQFPNYSSELNVNALLLGDSALYLCASSLTRDSRNTEAFFGQGTRLTVV.